The rows below give T cell receptor beta chains drawn from one sample of a study of CD8 T cells in Susac syndrome. MiXCR, applied by TCRdb to the immunoSEQ multiplex PCR reads, yields one record per CDR3 protein. Of 140,000 to 150,000 distinct CDR3 sequences listed, more than 90% are singletons. The sequencing input was CD4+ T cells from PBMCs. These receptors originate from a human donor with Susac syndrome. The CDR3 runs from the conserved cysteine through the conserved F or W. The order of the fields is V gene, J gene, D gene, clone size, CDR3 protein, CDR3 DNA. A D gene is named only where the DNA matches it firmly. Size values are once, few and many counts, or a class for expanded clones, and some rows have none.

>TRBV2|TRBJ1-1|.|.
CASRAEGNTEAFF
TGTGCCAGCAGGGCGGAGGGGAACACTGAAGCTTTCTTT
>TRBV28|TRBJ2-3|TRBD2|.
CAAAGGLTDTQYF
TGCGCCGCCGCGGGAGGACTCACAGATACGCAGTATTTT
>TRBV29-1|TRBJ2-7|TRBD2|.
CSVGVAGGPYEQYF
TGCAGCGTTGGGGTAGCGGGAGGACCATACGAGCAGTACTTC
>TRBV2|TRBJ1-4|.|.
CASRRGEHEKLFF
TGTGCCAGCAGAAGAGGGGAACATGAAAAACTGTTTTTT
>TRBV20-1|TRBJ2-7|TRBD2|.
CSASGLAGVYEQYF
TGCAGTGCTAGTGGCCTAGCGGGGGTCTACGAGCAGTACTTC
>TRBV12-3/TRBV12-4|TRBJ2-7|.|.
CASSLGFYEQYF
TGTGCCAGCAGTCTAGGGTTTTACGAGCAGTACTTC
>TRBV3-1|TRBJ2-2|.|once
CAISAAAGELFF
TGTGCCATCTCGGCCGCCGCCGGGGAGCTGTTTTTT
>TRBV7-7|TRBJ1-6|TRBD1|.
CASSRDRGSPLHF
TGTGCCAGCAGCCGAGACAGGGGTTCACCCCTCCACTTT
>TRBV6-1|TRBJ2-7|.|.
CASSDLTVRAEQYF
TGTGCCAGCAGTGACTTGACCGTGCGGGCCGAGCAGTACTTC
>TRBV20-1|TRBJ2-7|.|.
CSAEGLSNEQYF
TGCAGTGCTGAGGGGCTATCCAACGAGCAGTACTTC
>TRBV4-2|TRBJ2-1|.|.
CASSQEISRGYNEQFF
TGTGCCAGCAGCCAAGAGATCTCTAGGGGCTACAATGAGCAGTTCTTC
>TRBV5-6|TRBJ2-6|.|once
CASSLDTSSGANVLTF
TGTGCCAGCAGCTTGGACACCAGCTCTGGGGCCAACGTCCTGACTTTC
>TRBV6-1|TRBJ2-7|.|.
CASSEGVGTRGHEQYF
TGTGCCAGCAGTGAAGGTGTCGGGACAAGGGGCCACGAGCAGTACTTC
>TRBV9|TRBJ2-5|.|.
CASSETQYQETQYF
TGTGCCAGCAGCGAGACACAGTACCAAGAGACCCAGTACTTC
>TRBV3-1|TRBJ1-4|.|.
CASSHAGGGFSSTTNEKLFF
TGTGCCAGCAGCCACGCTGGCGGGGGCTTCTCTTCTACAACTAATGAAAAACTGTTTTTT
>TRBV3-1|TRBJ2-5|TRBD2|.
CASSSASGTETQYF
TGTGCCAGCAGCTCAGCTAGCGGGACAGAGACCCAGTACTTC
>TRBV6-1|TRBJ1-4|TRBD1|.
CASNPAAGQGARFQEKLFF
TGTGCCAGCAACCCGGCAGCGGGACAGGGGGCCCGGTTTCAGGAAAAACTGTTTTTT
>TRBV12-3/TRBV12-4|TRBJ1-3|.|.
CASTKAGYGNTIYF
TGTGCCAGCACCAAGGCGGGTTATGGAAACACCATATATTTT
>TRBV4-1|TRBJ2-7|TRBD2|.
CASSQVNSGEQYF
TGCGCCAGCAGCCAAGTTAATAGCGGGGAGCAGTACTTC
>TRBV5-1|TRBJ2-5|TRBD1|.
CASNSQGVGETQYF
TGCGCCAGCAACTCTCAGGGGGTTGGTGAGACCCAGTACTTC
>TRBV7-9|TRBJ2-1|.|.
CASSLLGGNEQFF
TGTGCCAGCAGCCTACTAGGCGGCAATGAGCAGTTCTTC
>TRBV4-2|TRBJ1-6|.|.
CASSQDIGKSNSPLHF
TGTGCCAGCAGCCAAGATATTGGCAAATCGAATTCACCCCTCCACTTT
>TRBV7-2|TRBJ2-6|.|.
CASSFSGAGANVLTF
TGTGCCAGCAGCTTCTCAGGGGCTGGGGCCAACGTCCTGACTTTC
>TRBV18|TRBJ2-5|TRBD1|.
CASSPYRTGETQYF
TGTGCCAGCTCACCTTACAGGACAGGGGAGACCCAGTACTTC
>TRBV12-5|TRBJ2-1|.|.
CASGWDEQFF
TGTGCTAGTGGTTGGGATGAGCAGTTCTTC
>TRBV4-1|TRBJ1-1|.|.
CASSQPRADSTEAFF
TGCGCCAGCAGCCAACCGCGGGCTGATAGCACTGAAGCTTTCTTT
>TRBV5-1|TRBJ2-5|.|.
CASSPQSSGPQETQYF
TGCGCCAGCAGCCCCCAGAGTAGCGGCCCCCAAGAGACCCAGTACTTC
>TRBV5-6|TRBJ1-2|.|.
CASSGGSLDYGYTF
TGTGCCAGCAGCGGCGGGTCGCTCGACTATGGCTACACCTTC
>TRBV28|TRBJ2-5|.|.
CASSSPSHQETQYF
TGTGCCAGCAGTTCCCCCTCCCACCAAGAGACCCAGTACTTC
>TRBV20-1|TRBJ2-5|TRBD2|.
CSASLRGYQETQYF
TGCAGTGCTAGTTTGCGGGGGTACCAAGAGACCCAGTACTTC
>TRBV12-3/TRBV12-4|TRBJ2-4|.|.
CASSLGGPGVQYF
TGTGCCAGCAGTTTAGGAGGTCCCGGGGTTCAGTACTTC
>TRBV20-1|TRBJ2-7|.|.
CSVADVYEQYF
TGCAGTGTTGCAGACGTCTACGAGCAGTACTTC
>TRBV5-1|TRBJ2-7|.|.
CASSLDYSYEQYF
TGCGCCAGCAGCTTGGACTACTCCTACGAGCAGTACTTC
>TRBV13|TRBJ2-3|.|.
CASSLVARADTQYF
TGTGCCAGCAGCTTAGTAGCCCGGGCAGATACGCAGTATTTT
>TRBV2|TRBJ2-5|TRBD1|.
CASSVEGTAQETQYF
TGTGCCAGCAGTGTAGAGGGGACAGCCCAAGAGACCCAGTACTTC
>TRBV20-1|TRBJ2-3|TRBD2|.
CSAGPSGSTDTQYF
TGCAGTGCTGGACCTAGCGGGAGCACAGATACGCAGTATTTT
>TRBV5-1|TRBJ2-1|TRBD2|.
CASSLGLAADEQFF
TGCGCCAGCAGCTTGGGACTAGCGGCAGATGAGCAGTTCTTC
>TRBV7-9|TRBJ1-4|.|.
CASSLAGWSNEKLFF
TGTGCCAGCAGCTTAGCGGGTTGGTCTAATGAAAAACTGTTTTTT
>TRBV4-1|TRBJ1-5|.|.
CASSQAGVSQPQHF
TGCGCCAGCAGCCAAGCGGGGGTGAGTCAGCCCCAGCATTTT
>TRBV29-1|TRBJ2-3|.|.
CSVEQGVADTQYF
TGCAGCGTTGAGCAGGGCGTCGCAGATACGCAGTATTTT
>TRBV2|TRBJ2-3|.|once
CASSAQRATDTQYF
TGTGCCAGCAGTGCCCAGCGGGCCACAGATACGCAGTATTTT
>TRBV5-1|TRBJ2-5|.|.
CASSPRTYQETQYF
TGCGCCAGCAGCCCCAGAACGTACCAAGAGACCCAGTACTTC
>TRBV5-1|TRBJ1-5|.|.
CASSFARRLNQPQHF
TGCGCCAGCAGCTTCGCTCGTCGCCTCAATCAGCCCCAGCATTTT
>TRBV5-1|TRBJ2-6|TRBD1|.
CASSGTGGSSGANVLTF
TGCGCCAGCAGCGGGACAGGGGGCAGTTCTGGGGCCAACGTCCTGACTTTC